This TCR beta chain was documented in a study of graft-versus-host responses after intestinal transplantation. Study-level background: Anti-thymocyte globulin served as induction for all recipients, who then took tacrolimus and steroids for roughly 3 years.

For this clone: Its antigen is currently unknown.

Sequencing used immunoSEQ multiplex PCR; TCRdb keeps in-frame clones, though not all of them. Of tens of thousands of clones detected, about 80% appear once; the ten largest clones hold about 0.4%. Germline lookup yields CDR1 LNHDA and CDR2 SQIVND (reference sequence). V was trimmed by 7 bases and J by 0 bases, leaving 16 bases between them. The CDR3 is 17 amino acids. The sample was unstimulated CD4+ T cells sorted from spleen or lymph node cells, taken before transplant. The V gene is TRBV19, the J gene TRBJ1-6; a weak D match, TRBD1 (6 bases). The origin of this receptor is a human donor who was the organ donor for an intestinal transplant. CDR3 nucleotide sequence: TGTGCCAGTAATCCGACAGGCTTAGGCTCCTATAATTCACCCCTCCACTTT. This translates into CASNPTGLGSYNSPLHF.